A selection of T cell receptor beta chains follows, all from one sample in a study of blood T cell repertoires in COVID-19. Clones were read by immunoSEQ multiplex PCR, and TCRdb kept only the in-frame ones, dropping some. This table has roughly 380,000 clones, roughly 90% appearing once. Source material: PBMCs or T cells enriched from blood (not recorded which). These receptors originate from a woman in her thirties who had been exposed to COVID-19. The CDR3 runs from the conserved cysteine through the conserved F or W. Fields, in order: D gene, V gene, J gene, clone size, CDR3 protein, CDR3 DNA. D genes are given only for firm matches. The size entry is marked missing in some rows and otherwise reads once, few, many or a size class.

NA	TRBV10-3	TRBJ2-6	NA	CAISPNSGPGQISGANVLTF	TGTGCCATCAGTCCAAACTCCGGGCCGGGACAAATCTCTGGGGCCAACGTCCTGACTTTC
TRBD1	TRBV28	TRBJ1-1	NA	CASSIPGTANTEAFF	TGTGCCAGCAGTATCCCCGGGACAGCGAACACTGAAGCTTTCTTT
NA	TRBV25-1	TRBJ1-1	NA	CASSEEGGGYTEAFF	TGTGCCAGCAGTGAAGAAGGCGGGGGTTACACTGAAGCTTTCTTT
TRBD2	TRBV18	TRBJ2-1	once	CASSPLRLAGGIGVEQFF	TGTGCCAGCTCACCTCTTCGACTAGCGGGAGGAATCGGGGTTGAGCAGTTCTTC
NA	TRBV28	TRBJ1-1	once	CASSLSGVNTEAFF	TGTGCCAGCAGTTTATCAGGGGTGAACACTGAAGCTTTCTTT
NA	TRBV6-5	TRBJ2-7	NA	CARGTGASYEQYF	TGTGCCAGGGGTACTGGGGCCTCCTACGAGCAGTACTTC
TRBD1	TRBV5-1	TRBJ2-5	NA	CASRGQGVNQETQYF	TGCGCCAGCAGAGGACAGGGGGTGAACCAAGAGACCCAGTACTTC
TRBD2	TRBV19	TRBJ2-1	once	CASSKLAGGGNEQFF	TGTGCCAGTAGCAAACTAGCGGGAGGGGGCAATGAGCAGTTCTTC
TRBD1	TRBV4-2	TRBJ1-6	NA	CASSPTTGGANSPLHF	TGTGCCAGCAGCCCTACGACAGGGGGCGCGAACTCACCCCTCCACTTT
NA	TRBV30	TRBJ1-1	few	CAWTTGNTEAFF	TGTGCCTGGACTACAGGGAACACTGAAGCTTTCTTT
TRBD1	TRBV5-1	TRBJ2-5	few	CASSLPTGLQGETQYF	TGCGCCAGCAGCTTGCCGACAGGGCTTCAAGGGGAGACCCAGTACTTC
TRBD1	TRBV27	TRBJ1-1	NA	CASRPGQGIHTEAFF	TGTGCCAGCAGGCCTGGACAGGGAATACACACTGAAGCTTTCTTT
NA	TRBV28	TRBJ1-2	once	CASIRGEKGGYTF	TGTGCCAGTATCCGGGGAGAGAAGGGCGGCTACACCTTC
NA	TRBV29-1	TRBJ2-5	NA	CSVKLQGRQETQYF	TGCAGCGTTAAACTACAGGGAAGACAAGAGACCCAGTACTTC
TRBD2	TRBV27	TRBJ2-7	NA	CASSFAGLHSYEQYF	TGTGCCAGCAGTTTCGCGGGACTACACTCCTACGAGCAGTACTTC
TRBD1	TRBV11-2	TRBJ2-5	NA	CASSPQGFVETQYF	TGTGCCAGCAGCCCACAGGGGTTTGTGGAGACCCAGTACTTC
TRBD2	TRBV2	TRBJ2-7	NA	CASKAPGGTREQYF	TGTGCCAGCAAGGCTCCCGGCGGGACTAGGGAGCAGTACTTC
TRBD1	TRBV18	TRBJ1-2	NA	CASSQDRDRGEFDYGYTF	TGTGCCAGCTCACAAGACCGGGACAGGGGTGAGTTTGACTATGGCTACACCTTC
NA	TRBV5-1	TRBJ2-3	NA	CASSEWTATDTQYF	TGCGCCAGCAGCGAATGGACTGCCACAGATACGCAGTATTTT
NA	TRBV2	TRBJ2-2	NA	CASSIYRANTGELFF	TGTGCCAGCAGTATTTACAGGGCGAACACCGGGGAGCTGTTTTTT
TRBD2	TRBV27	TRBJ2-3	NA	CASSLGAGAGTDTQYF	TGTGCCAGCAGTTTAGGGGCGGGAGCTGGCACAGATACGCAGTATTTT
NA	TRBV10-3	TRBJ2-1	NA	CAITATGLNEQFF	TGTGCCATCACCGCCACAGGGTTAAACGAGCAGTTCTTC
TRBD1	TRBV18	TRBJ2-7	NA	CASSPPGQGRWDEQYF	TGTGCCAGCTCACCACCGGGACAGGGTCGTTGGGACGAGCAGTACTTC
NA	TRBV28	TRBJ2-5	NA	CASSLNKGFGGQETQYF	TGTGCCAGCAGTTTGAATAAGGGGTTTGGGGGGCAAGAGACCCAGTACTTC
NA	TRBV18	TRBJ2-7	few	CASSPPVRSYEQYF	TGTGCCAGCTCACCACCGGTCAGATCCTACGAGCAGTACTTC
TRBD1	TRBV12-3/TRBV12-4	TRBJ2-7	NA	CASRWTGSYEQYF	TGTGCCAGCAGATGGACAGGGTCCTACGAGCAGTACTTC